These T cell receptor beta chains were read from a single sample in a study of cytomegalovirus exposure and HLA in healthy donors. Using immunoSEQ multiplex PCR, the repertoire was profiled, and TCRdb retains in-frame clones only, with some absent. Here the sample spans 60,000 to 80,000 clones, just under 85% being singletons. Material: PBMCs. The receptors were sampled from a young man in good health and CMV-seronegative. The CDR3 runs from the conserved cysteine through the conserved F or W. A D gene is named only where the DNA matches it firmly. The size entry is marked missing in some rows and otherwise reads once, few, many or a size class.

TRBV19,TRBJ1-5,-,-,CASSIDVRGMKGNQPQHF,TGTGCCAGTAGTATTGACGTTCGGGGGATGAAAGGCAATCAGCCCCAGCATTTT
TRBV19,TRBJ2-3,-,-,CASSSRDSTQYF,TGTGCCAGTAGTTCACGGGACTCTACGCAGTATTTT
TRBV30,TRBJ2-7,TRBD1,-,CAWGQGSYEQYF,TGTGCCTGGGGACAGGGGTCCTACGAGCAGTACTTC
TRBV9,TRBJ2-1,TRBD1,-,CASSAQDRGRLVNEQFF,TGTGCCAGCAGCGCCCAGGACAGGGGGCGTCTTGTGAATGAGCAGTTCTTC
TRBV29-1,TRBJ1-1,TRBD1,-,CSVPPGQRKNTEAFF,TGCAGCGTTCCGCCGGGACAGAGGAAGAACACTGAAGCTTTCTTT
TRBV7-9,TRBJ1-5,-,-,CASSLGDRKYSNQPQHF,TGTGCCAGCAGCTTAGGAGACAGAAAATATAGCAATCAGCCCCAGCATTTT
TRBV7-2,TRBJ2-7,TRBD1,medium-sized,CASSLRGQGAEEQYF,TGTGCCAGCAGCTTAAGGGGACAGGGGGCAGAAGAGCAGTACTTC
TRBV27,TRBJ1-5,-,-,CASSLAHSNQPQHF,TGTGCCAGCAGTTTAGCACATAGCAATCAGCCCCAGCATTTT
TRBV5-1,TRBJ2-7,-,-,CASSPRTDAYEQYF,TGCGCCAGCAGCCCGCGGACAGACGCCTACGAGCAGTACTTC
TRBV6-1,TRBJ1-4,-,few,CASRRTATGGEKLFF,TGTGCCAGCAGGCGCACGGCCACAGGTGGTGAAAAACTGTTTTTT
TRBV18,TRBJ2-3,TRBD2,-,CASSRTSGGAGDTQYF,TGTGCCAGCTCGCGGACTAGCGGGGGGGCTGGAGATACGCAGTATTTT
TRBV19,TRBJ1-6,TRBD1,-,CASRPGTGGSPLHF,TGTGCCAGTCGACCCGGGACAGGGGGTTCACCCCTCCACTTT
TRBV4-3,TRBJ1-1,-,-,CASSQRTLGIENTEAFF,TGCGCCAGCAGCCAACGGACATTAGGGATCGAGAACACTGAAGCTTTCTTT
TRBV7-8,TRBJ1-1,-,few,CASSSREGDTEAFF,TGTGCCAGCAGCTCCAGGGAGGGGGACACTGAAGCTTTCTTT
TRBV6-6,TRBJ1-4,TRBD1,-,CASRRTGFSTNEKLFF,TGTGCCAGCAGACGGACAGGGTTCTCTACTAATGAAAAACTGTTTTTT
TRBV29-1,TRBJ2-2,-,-,CSALGGGGGELFF,TGCAGCGCCCTTGGGGGGGGCGGCGGGGAGCTGTTTTTT
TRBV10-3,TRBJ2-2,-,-,CASRGSETNTGELFF,TGTGCCAGCCGGGGGAGCGAAACGAACACCGGGGAGCTGTTTTTT
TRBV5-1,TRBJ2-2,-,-,CASSFLTGELFF,TGCGCCAGCAGCTTCTTAACCGGGGAGCTGTTTTTT
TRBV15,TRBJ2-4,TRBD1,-,CATGQGNIQYF,TGTGCCACCGGACAGGGAAACATTCAGTACTTC
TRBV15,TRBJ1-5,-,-,CATSRAPSRQPQHF,TGTGCCACCAGCAGAGCCCCGAGTCGGCAGCCCCAGCATTTT
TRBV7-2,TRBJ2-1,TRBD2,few,CASSRSGGAYNEQFF,TGTGCCAGCAGCCGTAGCGGGGGGGCATACAATGAGCAGTTCTTC
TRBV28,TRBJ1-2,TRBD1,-,CASSSPDRARGYGYTF,TGTGCCAGCAGTTCCCCGGACAGGGCACGAGGCTATGGCTACACCTTC
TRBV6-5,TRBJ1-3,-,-,CASSYRSGNTIYF,TGTGCCAGCAGTTACCGGTCTGGAAACACCATATATTTT
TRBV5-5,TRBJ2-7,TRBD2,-,CASSPGGGGPGRQYF,TGTGCCAGCAGCCCGGGCGGGGGAGGGCCGGGGCGGCAGTACTTC
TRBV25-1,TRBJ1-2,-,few,CATYLYGYTF,TGTGCCACGTATCTTTATGGCTACACCTTC
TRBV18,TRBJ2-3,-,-,CASSPSPGVTDTQYF,TGTGCCAGCTCACCATCCCCAGGGGTCACAGATACGCAGTATTTT
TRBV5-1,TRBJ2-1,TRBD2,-,CASSLVGSSGRTTYNEQFF,TGCGCCAGCAGCTTGGTAGGTTCTAGCGGGAGGACGACCTACAATGAGCAGTTCTTC
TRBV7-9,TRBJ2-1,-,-,CASSPPRNEQFF,TGTGCCAGCAGCCCCCCCCGCAATGAGCAGTTCTTC
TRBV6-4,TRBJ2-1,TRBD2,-,CATTSGEDYNEQFF,TGTGCCACCACTAGCGGGGAGGACTACAATGAGCAGTTCTTC
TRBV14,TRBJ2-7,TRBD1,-,CASSQGQGGNYEQYF,TGTGCCAGCAGCCAAGGACAGGGTGGGAACTACGAGCAGTACTTC
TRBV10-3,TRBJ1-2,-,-,CAISSPGRGGLGYTF,TGTGCCATCAGTTCACCAGGGAGGGGAGGTTTGGGCTACACCTTC
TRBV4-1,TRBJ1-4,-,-,CASSQDPPGWNPTNEKLFF,TGCGCCAGCAGCCAAGATCCCCCAGGGTGGAACCCAACTAATGAAAAACTGTTTTTT
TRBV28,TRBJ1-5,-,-,CASSRRVRNQPQHF,TGTGCCAGCAGTCGTCGGGTCAGAAATCAGCCCCAGCATTTT
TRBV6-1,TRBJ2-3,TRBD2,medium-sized,CASSETSGGADTQYF,TGTGCCAGCAGTGAAACTAGCGGGGGGGCAGATACGCAGTATTTT
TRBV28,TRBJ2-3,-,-,CASGDSNTDTQYF,TGTGCCAGCGGAGACAGCAACACAGATACGCAGTATTTT
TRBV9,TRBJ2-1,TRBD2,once,CASSVGVSGGREQFF,TGTGCCAGCAGCGTAGGTGTTAGCGGGGGCCGAGAGCAGTTCTTC
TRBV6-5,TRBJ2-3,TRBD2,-,CASSLAGADTQYF,TGTGCCAGCAGTTTAGCGGGGGCAGATACGCAGTATTTT
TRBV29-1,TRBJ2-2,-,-,CSVSHGEGGELFF,TGCAGCGTTTCTCACGGAGAGGGCGGGGAGCTGTTTTTT
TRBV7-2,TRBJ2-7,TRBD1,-,CASSLLTGGTYEQYF,TGTGCCAGCAGCTTATTGACAGGGGGCACCTACGAGCAGTACTTC
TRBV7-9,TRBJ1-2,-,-,CASSLGGGTLYGYTF,TGTGCCAGCAGCTTAGGGGGGGGCACATTGTATGGCTACACCTTC
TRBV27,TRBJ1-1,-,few,CASSQDDRTEAFF,TGTGCCAGCAGTCAAGACGACAGAACTGAAGCTTTCTTT
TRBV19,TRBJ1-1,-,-,CASSTGPQGEAFF,TGTGCCAGTAGTACCGGACCTCAGGGTGAAGCTTTCTTT
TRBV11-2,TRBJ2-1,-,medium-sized,CASSLALSYNEQFF,TGTGCCAGCAGCTTAGCACTCTCTTACAATGAGCAGTTCTTC